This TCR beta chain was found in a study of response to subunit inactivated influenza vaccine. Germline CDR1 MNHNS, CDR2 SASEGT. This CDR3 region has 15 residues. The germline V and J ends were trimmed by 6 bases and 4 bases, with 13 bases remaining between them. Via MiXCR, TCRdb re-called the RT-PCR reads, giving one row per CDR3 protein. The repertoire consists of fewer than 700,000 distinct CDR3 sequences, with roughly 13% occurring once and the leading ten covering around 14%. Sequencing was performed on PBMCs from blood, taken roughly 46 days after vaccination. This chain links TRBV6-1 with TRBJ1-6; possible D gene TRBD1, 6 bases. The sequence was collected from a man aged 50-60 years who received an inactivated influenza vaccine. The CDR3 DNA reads TGTGCCAGCAGCTGGGACACTAAATATAATTCACCCCTCCACTTT. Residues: CASSWDTKYNSPLHF.